This T cell receptor (beta chain) was identified in a study of early T cells in non-severe SARS-CoV-2 infection (dated by TCRdb to the early 2020s). General notes on the study: TCR sequencing used bulk RNA from unsorted whole blood, so alpha and beta chains could not be paired. Overall study results and their limits: VDJdb matching was skewed toward anti-spike CD8 responses and likely underestimated virus-specific expansions, missing private and CD4 specificities.

The CDR3 sequence runs 14 residues, both termini included. The only DNA kept is the CDR3, 42 bases in frame from the first base. V lost 6 bases and J lost 6 bases, and the count of bases not matched to a germline gene is 10. Via the germline V gene (reference sequence), CDR1 is MNHNY and CDR2 SVGAGI. With regard to this clonotype: Its antigen is unknown. As the CDR3 is not closed by the conserved phenylalanine or tryptophan, this likely results from a read error.

Libraries came from 5' RACE. The instrument was a NextSeq 500. To correct for sequencing error and PCR bias, the TCR library protocol tagged individual cDNA molecules with unique molecular identifiers. Both TCR alpha and beta chains were sequenced, and tight co-correlation was observed between alpha and beta sequence abundances in each sample. The source study handled its data this way. Decombinator V4 was used to annotate the V gene, J gene and CDR3 of the TCR sequences. Expanded TCRs were defined as changing significantly between any two time points under a Poisson model with p below 0.0001. Abundances of TCRs were expressed as counts per million after normalisation to the total number of TCRs sequenced in each sample. TRAV1-2 paired with TRAJ12, TRAJ20 or TRAJ33 defined MAIT TCRs, while TRAV10 paired with TRAJ18 defined iNKT TCRs. A search of VDJdb, accessed on 1 November 2021, was run for TCRs annotated to CMV, EBV and SARS-CoV-2, with TCRs annotated for multiple antigens excluded. TCRdb's own reprocessing of the public reads used fastp at Q25 and MiXCR and kept productive beta chains. Rows are combined by CDR3 protein, so each entry shows the most common genes and DNA. These V and J calls are TCRdb output, not the study's own analysis. The sample contains 70,000 to 95,000 distinct CDR3 sequences, around 10% of them found a single time. The top ten constitute about 4.4% of the sample.

A case-control design nested within a healthcare worker cohort in London, UK, was used, with weekly nasopharyngeal swab PCR tests and blood sampling performed. Healthcare workers were enrolled in the week of the UK lockdown, from 23 to 31 March 2020, and were followed every week for up to roughly 15 weeks. This receptor chain uses TRBV6-6 and TRBJ2-7, with 8 bases in between that match TRBD2. Sequenced: whole blood. The receptor was isolated from an adult who was a healthcare worker with PCR-confirmed SARS-CoV-2 infection or an uninfected control (not recorded which). The bases are TGTGCCAGCAGAGGACTAGCCGTTGGAGGCGAGCAGTACCTC. Protein translation: CASRGLAVGGEQYL.